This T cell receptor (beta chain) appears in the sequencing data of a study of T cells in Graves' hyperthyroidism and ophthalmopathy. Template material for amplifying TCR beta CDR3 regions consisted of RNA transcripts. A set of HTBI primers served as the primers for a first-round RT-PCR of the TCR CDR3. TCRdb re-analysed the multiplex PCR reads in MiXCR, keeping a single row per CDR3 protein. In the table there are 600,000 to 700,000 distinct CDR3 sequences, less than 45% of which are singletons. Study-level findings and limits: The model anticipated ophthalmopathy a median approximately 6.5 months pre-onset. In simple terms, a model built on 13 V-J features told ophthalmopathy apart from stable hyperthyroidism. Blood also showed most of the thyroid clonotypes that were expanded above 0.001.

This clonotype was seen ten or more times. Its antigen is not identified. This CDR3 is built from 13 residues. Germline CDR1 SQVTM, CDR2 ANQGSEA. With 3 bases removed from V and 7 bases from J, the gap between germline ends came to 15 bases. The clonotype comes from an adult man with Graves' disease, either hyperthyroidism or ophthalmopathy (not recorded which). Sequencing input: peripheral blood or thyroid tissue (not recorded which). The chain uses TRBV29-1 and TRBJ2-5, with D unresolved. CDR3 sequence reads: CSVEQVVEATQYF. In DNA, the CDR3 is TGCAGCGTTGAGCAGGTCGTAGAAGCGACCCAGTACTTC.